This T cell receptor (beta chain) is drawn from a study of T cells in localized non-small cell lung cancer. Regarding this clone: As yet, its antigen is unknown.

Study-wide findings and caveats: Because only a single region of the tumor was sequenced, heterogeneity remains possible. Prolonged overall survival went with higher T cell density in the blood. T cell clonality was highest in uninvolved adjacent lung, above tumor.

Only in-frame clones appear in the TCRdb table, and some are missing; sequencing was by immunoSEQ multiplex PCR. The table lists roughly 76,000 clones, around three quarters of them singletons. V gave up 3 bases and J gave up 4 bases, with 15 bases separating them. Germline-derived CDR1 and CDR2 are SGHAT and FQNNGV. The CDR3 runs 15 residues. Sequencing was performed on PBMCs, taken before any cancer treatment. The chain uses TRBV11-2 and TRBJ2-5, with a tentative D call TRBD2 (5 bases). The clonotype originates from a man between 40 and 75 years old with stage II squamous cell lung carcinoma. The CDR3, as DNA: TGTGCCAGCAGCTTCAAATCAAGTGGGAGAGAGACCCAGTACTTC. This gives the protein CASSFKSSGRETQYF.